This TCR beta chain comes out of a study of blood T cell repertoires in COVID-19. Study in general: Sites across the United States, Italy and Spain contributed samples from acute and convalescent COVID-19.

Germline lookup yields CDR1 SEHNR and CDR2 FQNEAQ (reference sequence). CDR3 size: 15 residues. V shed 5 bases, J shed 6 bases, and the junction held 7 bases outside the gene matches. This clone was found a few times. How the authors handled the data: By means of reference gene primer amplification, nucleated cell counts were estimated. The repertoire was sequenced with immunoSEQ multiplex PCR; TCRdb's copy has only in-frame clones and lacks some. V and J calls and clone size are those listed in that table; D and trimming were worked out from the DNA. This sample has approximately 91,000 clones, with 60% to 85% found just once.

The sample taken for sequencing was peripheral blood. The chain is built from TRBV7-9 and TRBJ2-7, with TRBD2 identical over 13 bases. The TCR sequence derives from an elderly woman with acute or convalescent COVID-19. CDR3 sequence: CASSPGLAGVSEQYF. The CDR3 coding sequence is TGTGCCAGCAGCCCCGGACTAGCGGGGGTTAGCGAGCAGTACTTC.